The 18 T cell receptor beta chains below were found in one sample sequenced in a study of cytomegalovirus exposure and HLA in healthy donors. In the PCR, 60 Vbeta and 13 Jbeta primers were used. Sequencing was performed with immunoSEQ multiplex PCR; in TCRdb, only in-frame clones are kept and a portion is missing. The repertoire holds roughly 100,000 clones, approximately 79% seen once, with 6% to 8% in the top ten. The sample taken for sequencing was PBMCs. The receptors derive from a young man in good health and CMV-seropositive.

The rearrangement uses TRBV11-1 and TRBJ1-1, with TRBD1 as a possible D gene (6 bases). CDR1 and CDR2 from the germline V gene are SGHAT and FQDESV (reference sequence). This CDR3 contains 15 residues. Trimming shortened V by 2 bases and J by 1 base, and 11 bases separated the two germline ends. The CDR3 protein is CASSLHGTWNTEAFF. The DNA of the CDR3 is TGTGCCAGCAGCTTACATGGGACATGGAACACTGAAGCTTTCTTT.

The chain recombines TRBV5-1 with TRBJ1-4; D possibly corresponds to TRBD1 (6 bases). Per the germline V gene, CDR1 is SGHRS and CDR2 is YFSETQ. Trimming took 5 bases from V and 0 from J, leaving 11 bases between them. The CDR3 is made up of 15 amino acids. CDR3 amino acids: CASRDSAATNEKLFF. The DNA for the CDR3 is TGCGCCAGCAGGGACAGCGCCGCAACTAATGAAAAACTGTTTTTT. Complete variable domain (other parts from reference TRBV5-1 and TRBJ1-4): KAGVTQTPRYLIKTRGQQVTLSCSPISGHRSVSWYQQTPGQGLQFLFEYFSETQRNKGNFPGRFSGRQFSNSRSEMNVSTLELGDSALYLCASRDSAATNEKLFFGSGTQLSVL.

The J gene is TRBJ1-1, the V gene TRBV30; no firm D call. Germline CDR1 GTSNPN, CDR2 SVGIG (reference sequence). This CDR3 is built from 13 residues. Trimming took off 0 bases at V and 3 bases at J, with 8 bases between the two ends. For the CDR3, the DNA is TGTGCCTGGAGTGTACTAGGAGACACTGAAGCTTTCTTT. Its protein is CAWSVLGDTEAFF.

The chain is built from TRBV10-3 and TRBJ2-1; 9 bases fit TRBD1. Germline CDR1 reads ENHRY; CDR2 reads SYGVKD. With V trimmed by 4 bases and J by 2 bases, 3 bases remained unmatched. CDR3 size: 15 residues. The CDR3 DNA reads TGTGCCATCAGTGGAGGACAGGGGACCTACAATGAGCAGTTCTTC. Translation gives CAISGGQGTYNEQFF.

The J gene is TRBJ2-7, the V gene TRBV5-5, with D unresolved. In germline, CDR1 is SGHKS, CDR2 YYEKEE (reference sequence). The ends were cut back, 2 bases at V and 0 bases at J, with 9 bases in the middle. The CDR3 consists of 14 residues. The CDR3 DNA reads TGTGCCAGCAGCTTCGGTCACAGCTCCTACGAGCAGTACTTC. This translates into CASSFGHSSYEQYF. Combining the CDR3 with reference TRBV5-5 and TRBJ2-7 gives the whole variable domain DAGVTQSPTHLIKTRGQQVTLRCSPISGHKSVSWYQQVLGQGPQFIFQYYEKEERGRGNFPDRFSARQFPNYSSELNVNALLLGDSALYLCASSFGHSSYEQYFGPGTRLTVT.

This sequence joins TRBV6-5 and TRBJ2-7; 7 bases fit TRBD1. The length of the CDR3 is 15 residues. With 2 bases clipped from V and 4 bases from J, the junction kept 8 bases outside the gene matches. Per the germline V gene, CDR1 is MNHEY and CDR2 is SVGAGI. The CDR3 DNA is TGTGCCAGCAGTTACAGGGACAGTGGGGCTTACGAGCAGTACTTC. This encodes CASSYRDSGAYEQYF.

The rearrangement uses TRBV6-5 and TRBJ1-5; D may be TRBD1 (5 bases). In germline, CDR1 is MNHEY, CDR2 SVGAGI. The CDR3 extends over 14 amino acids. V was clipped by 6 bases and J by 3 bases, with 12 bases between them. The CDR3 nucleotides are TGTGCCAGCAGCCGCCGGGGGATCAATCAGCCCCAGCATTTT. This translates into CASSRRGINQPQHF.

The chain carries TRBV21-1 and TRBJ1-2. TRBV21-1 is a pseudogene. The CDR3 is made up of 16 amino acids. CDR3 in amino acids: CASSGGRGARSYGYTF. The CDR3, as DNA: TGTGCCAGCAGCGGAGGGCGGGGGGCGCGTAGCTATGGCTACACCTTC.

This chain connects TRBV4-3 to TRBJ1-4, with TRBD1 as a possible D gene (6 bases). Germline V CDR1 and CDR2: LGHNA, YSLEER. This CDR3 spans 18 amino acids. Trimming took 0 bases from V and 3 from J, leaving 17 bases between them. The CDR3 sequence is CASSQDMARGISNEKLFF. CDR3 sequence (DNA): TGCGCCAGCAGCCAAGATATGGCCAGGGGAATATCTAATGAAAAACTGTTTTTT.

This sequence joins TRBV7-2 and TRBJ2-3, with TRBD1 matching over 11 bases. V lost 5 bases and J lost 4; bases outside the gene matches: 5. Germline values: CDR1 SGHTA, CDR2 FQGNSA. The CDR3 extends over 15 amino acids. The CDR3: CASSREGQGADTQYF. The CDR3 DNA follows: TGTGCCAGCAGCCGCGAGGGACAGGGGGCAGATACGCAGTATTTT.

This clone was observed a single time. This rearrangement joins TRBV28 to TRBJ1-2; no clear D. The CDR3 is made up of 14 amino acids. V gave up 6 bases and J gave up 4 bases, with 15 bases separating them. Germline V gene lookup returns CDR1 MDHEN and CDR2 SYDVKM. The CDR3, as DNA: TGTGCCAGCAGGCGGACTGGAGGAAGCTATGGCTACACCTTC. Translation gives CASRRTGGSYGYTF.

V and J are TRBV5-1 and TRBJ1-1, with D maybe TRBD1 (6 bases). The germline CDR1 and CDR2 sequences are SGHRS and YFSETQ. V lost 1 base and J lost 1, with 11 bases in between. The CDR3 totals 15 residues. The CDR3: CASSLSRGANTEAFF. As DNA, the CDR3 is TGCGCCAGCAGCTTGTCGCGGGGGGCGAACACTGAAGCTTTCTTT.

V and J are TRBV9 and TRBJ2-1, with TRBD1 as a possible D gene (6 bases). Germline CDR1 reads SGDLS; CDR2 reads YYNGEE. This CDR3 contains 14 residues. V lost 2 bases and J 8 bases, leaving 14 bases between the germline ends. The CDR3 is CASSVVGGPDEQFF. CDR3 bases: TGTGCCAGCAGCGTTGTTGGGGGCCCGGATGAGCAGTTCTTC.

The V and J genes are TRBV6-7 and TRBJ2-7; D possibly corresponds to TRBD1 (6 bases). TRBV6-7 is labeled an ORF, and its function is uncertain. Between the trimmed V and J ends, which lost 6 bases and 4 bases, there was a span of 19 bases. The CDR3 runs 15 residues. CDR3 DNA sequence: TGTGCCAGCAGGGTAAATGGGGGCAGGGCTTACGAGCAGTACTTC. Protein: CASRVNGGRAYEQYF.

This rearrangement joins TRBV7-3 to TRBJ2-7; tentatively, D is TRBD1 (6 bases). CDR1 SGHTA and CDR2 FQGTGA come from the germline V gene. CDR3 size: 13 residues. The ends were cut back, 5 bases at V and 5 bases at J, with 13 bases in the middle. The CDR3 DNA follows: TGTGCCAGCAGCAGATCCAAGGGGGACGAGCAGTACTTC. Amino acid sequence: CASSRSKGDEQYF.

The rearrangement links TRBV4-2 to TRBJ2-2; 9 bases align to TRBD2. The CDR3 has 19 amino acids. Trimming at V came to 0 bases and at J to 1 base, leaving 9 bases not matched to a gene. Germline CDR1 is LGHNA and CDR2 is YNFKEQ. This CDR3 reads CASSQDLSGGRVNTGELFF. As DNA, the CDR3 is TGTGCCAGCAGCCAAGACCTTAGCGGGGGCCGAGTGAACACCGGGGAGCTGTTTTTT.

This chain links TRBV6-6 with TRBJ2-5; the D gene is possibly TRBD1 (5 bases). The closer fit of TRBJ2-7 to the DNA end suggests the J call may be wrong. Germline V gene sequence: CDR1 MNHNY, CDR2 SVGAGI (reference sequence). The CDR3 totals 13 residues. CDR3 sequence reads: CASSYKGSYEQYF. CDR3 DNA sequence: TGTGCCAGCAGTTACAAGGGGTCCTACGAGCAGTACTTC.

The chain combines TRBV5-1 with TRBJ2-4; 7 bases align to TRBD2. The V and J ends lost 0 bases and 6 bases, in that order; junction bases with no gene match: 3. From germline, CDR1 is SGHRS and CDR2 YFSETQ. The CDR3 has 14 amino acids. CDR3 in DNA: TGCGCCAGCAGCTTGGGGGGGGGAGGAAACATTCAGTACTTC. Amino acid sequence: CASSLGGGGNIQYF.